This TCR beta chain was found in a study of blood T cell repertoires in COVID-19. In the original processing: Researchers report that nucleated cell counts were estimated from reference gene primer amplification. The data were produced by immunoSEQ multiplex PCR, yet TCRdb's version contains in-frame clones alone and is incomplete. V, J and clone size are those of that table, while D and trimming were read from the DNA. The table includes about 220,000 clones, around 81% detected once. From germline, CDR1 is MNHNY and CDR2 SVGAGI (reference sequence). The germline V and J ends were trimmed by 8 bases and 5 bases, with 19 bases remaining between them. The CDR3 covers 16 residues.

V usage is TRBV6-6 and J usage is TRBJ1-6; maybe TRBD1 (6 bases). The source of this sequence is a woman aged 25 to 39 who had recovered from COVID-19. The specimen sequenced was peripheral blood. CDR3 sequence reads: CASRQTPGHNNSPLHF. CDR3 bases: TGTGCCAGCCGACAAACTCCGGGACATAATAATTCACCCCTCCACTTT.